This entry describes one T cell receptor (beta chain). Its antigen is undetermined. These data belong to a study of T cell responses to AZD1222 COVID-19 vaccine. General study findings and limits: Researchers report vaccine-associated CD4 TCRs spanning spike, with dominance at 160-218 and 743-854. Among those given AZD1222, only six or seven were seropositive at baseline. Spike-specific TCR breadth and depth grew following two AZD1222 doses.

Produced via immunoSEQ multiplex PCR; TCRdb's table is partial and in-frame only. The sample records 80,000 or so clones, about 84% being singletons. The CDR3 spans 16 residues. Unmatched junction bases numbered 11, after V lost 4 bases and J lost 3 bases. Germline-derived CDR1 and CDR2 are MNHNS and SASEGT. The sequenced sample was peripheral blood, obtained on day 0 of AZD1222 vaccination. This sequence originates from an adult in good health. This chain links TRBV6-1 with TRBJ2-7; 8 bases agree with TRBD1. The DNA of the CDR3 is TGTGCCAGCAGTGTTTTACCGGGACAGGTCGGCTACGAGCAGTACTTC. Translated: CASSVLPGQVGYEQYF.